A single TCR beta chain is shown here with its context. This clonotype was detected only a few times. The target of this receptor is not known. Per-base quality was not reported, and no clone a single base away is much larger than it. The data were produced on an Illumina HiSeq 1500. Clones were called with MiXCR by TCRdb after fastp trimmed the public reads at Q25, and only in-frame beta chains were retained. Here each entry gathers all rows of one CDR3 protein and keeps the most common genes and DNA. The sample has more than 350,000 distinct CDR3 sequences on record, roughly a third of them singletons. The ten biggest clones cover roughly 13% of the sample. The source of the sample is a study of T cell repertoires in cytomegalovirus infection (dated by TCRdb to 2018 to 2020). In terms of the full investigation: Because public TCR beta signatures pointed to carriage of CMV infection together with the matching HLA type, the HLA type of each donor mattered for the analysis. Points the paper makes about the study in general: In both this cohort and an independent approximately 400-donor cohort, the cumulative frequency of public TCR beta family members distinguished carriers of CMV infection plus the relevant HLA type. The ex vivo response was dominated by HLA-C-restricted CMV-specific TCR beta clonotypes, which also provided the single most frequent clonotype in two of eight donors.

The CDR3 goes from the cysteine to the phenylalanine over 14 residues. Only the CDR3 DNA is retained, 42 bases long and in frame from the first base. Reading the germline V gene (reference sequence) gives CDR1 LNHDA and CDR2 SQIVND. Trimming takes 5 bases off V and 3 bases off J; junction bases not matched to a gene: 4. The sequenced sample was PBMCs. In this chain, TRBV19 is recombined with TRBJ1-5; TRBD1 agrees with 7 junctional bases. The sequence came from a human donor in good health (CMV status not recorded). Some clones in this sample may be carry-over from other donors' samples. The CDR3 reads as follows: CASSHRGTNQPQHF. Here is the DNA: TGTGCCAGTAGTCACAGGGGAACCAATCAGCCCCAGCATTTT. This CDR3, with the reference TRBV19 and TRBJ1-5 proteins standing in past its ends, gives the full variable domain DGGITQSPKYLFRKEGQNVTLSCEQNLNHDAMYWYRQDPGQGLRLIYYSQIVNDFQKGDIAEGYSVSREKKESFPLTVTSAQKNPTAFYLCASSHRGTNQPQHFGDGTRLSIL.